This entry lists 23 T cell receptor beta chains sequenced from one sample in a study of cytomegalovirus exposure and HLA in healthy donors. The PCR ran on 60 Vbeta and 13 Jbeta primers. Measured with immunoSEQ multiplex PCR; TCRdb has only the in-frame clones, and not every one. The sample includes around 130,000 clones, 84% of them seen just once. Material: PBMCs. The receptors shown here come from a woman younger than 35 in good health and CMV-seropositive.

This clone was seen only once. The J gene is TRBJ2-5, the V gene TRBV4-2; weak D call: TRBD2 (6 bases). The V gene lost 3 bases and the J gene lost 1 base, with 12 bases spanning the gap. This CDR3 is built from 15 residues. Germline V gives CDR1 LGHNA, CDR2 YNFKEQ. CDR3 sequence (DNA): TGTGCCAGCAGCCAGTCCCGGGGGATCCAAGAGACCCAGTACTTC. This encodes CASSQSRGIQETQYF.

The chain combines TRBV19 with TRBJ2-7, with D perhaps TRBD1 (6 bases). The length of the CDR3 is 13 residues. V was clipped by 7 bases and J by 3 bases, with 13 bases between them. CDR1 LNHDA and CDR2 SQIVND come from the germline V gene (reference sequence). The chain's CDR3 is CASMDSNRYEQYF. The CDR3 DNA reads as TGTGCCAGTATGGACAGCAACCGCTACGAGCAGTACTTC.

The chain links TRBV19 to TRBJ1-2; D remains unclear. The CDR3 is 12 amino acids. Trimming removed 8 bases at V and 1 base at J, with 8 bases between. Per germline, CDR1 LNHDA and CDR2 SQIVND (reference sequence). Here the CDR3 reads CASWQRNYGYTF. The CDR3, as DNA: TGTGCCAGTTGGCAGCGTAACTATGGCTACACCTTC.

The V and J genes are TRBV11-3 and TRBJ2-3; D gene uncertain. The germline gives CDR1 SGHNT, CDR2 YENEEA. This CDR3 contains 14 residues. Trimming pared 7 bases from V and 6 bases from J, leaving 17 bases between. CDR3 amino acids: CASISVTFRDTQYF. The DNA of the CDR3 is TGTGCCAGCATCTCCGTCACCTTCAGGGATACGCAGTATTTT.

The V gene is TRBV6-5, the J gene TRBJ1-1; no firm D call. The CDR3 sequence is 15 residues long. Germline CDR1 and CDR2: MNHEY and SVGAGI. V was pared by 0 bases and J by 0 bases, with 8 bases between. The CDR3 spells CASSYSKTLNTEAFF. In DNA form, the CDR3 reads TGTGCCAGCAGTTACTCGAAGACTCTGAACACTGAAGCTTTCTTT.

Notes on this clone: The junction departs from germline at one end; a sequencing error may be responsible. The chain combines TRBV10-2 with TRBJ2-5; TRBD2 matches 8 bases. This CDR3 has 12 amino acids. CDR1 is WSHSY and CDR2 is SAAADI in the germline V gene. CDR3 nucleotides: TGCGCCTCACGGGAGGGTGTCGAGACCCGGTACTTC. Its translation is CASREGVETRYF.

The CDR3 DNA follows: TGTGCCTCGAAGGATGGTGCAGGGCGCTACTACGAGCAGTACTTC. Protein: CASKDGAGRYYEQYF. The V and J genes are TRBV6-1 and TRBJ2-7; TRBD1 might be the D (5 bases). Germline V gene data show CDR1 as MNHNS and CDR2 as SASEGT. Between the trimmed V and J ends, which lost 11 bases and 3 bases, there was a span of 23 bases. CDR3 length: 15 amino acids.

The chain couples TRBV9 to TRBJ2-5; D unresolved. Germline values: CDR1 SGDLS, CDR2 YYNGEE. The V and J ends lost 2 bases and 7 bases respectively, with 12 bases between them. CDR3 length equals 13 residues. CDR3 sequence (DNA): TGTGCCAGCAGCGTTTCCGATACTGGGACCCAGTACTTC. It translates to CASSVSDTGTQYF.

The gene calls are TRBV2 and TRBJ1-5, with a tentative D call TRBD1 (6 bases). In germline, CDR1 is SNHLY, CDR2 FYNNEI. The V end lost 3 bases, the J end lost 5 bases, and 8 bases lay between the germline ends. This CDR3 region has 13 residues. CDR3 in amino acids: CASSETGHQPQHF. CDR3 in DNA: TGTGCCAGCAGTGAGACAGGCCATCAGCCCCAGCATTTT.

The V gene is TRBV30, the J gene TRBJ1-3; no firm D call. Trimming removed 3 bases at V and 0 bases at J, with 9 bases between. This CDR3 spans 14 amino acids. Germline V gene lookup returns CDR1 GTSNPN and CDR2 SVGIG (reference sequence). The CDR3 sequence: CAWRNGGSGNTIYF. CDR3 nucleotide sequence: TGTGCCTGGAGAAACGGAGGCTCTGGAAACACCATATATTTT.

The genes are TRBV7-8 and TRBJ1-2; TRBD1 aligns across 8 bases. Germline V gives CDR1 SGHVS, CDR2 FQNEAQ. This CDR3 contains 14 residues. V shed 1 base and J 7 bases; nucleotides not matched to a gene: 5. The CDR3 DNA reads TGTGCCAGCAGCTTAGGGCAGGGGGCGGCTGGCTACACCTTC. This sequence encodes CASSLGQGAAGYTF.

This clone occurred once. CDR3: CASGLVLGGGAGTQYF. CDR3 coding DNA: TGTGCTAGTGGTTTGGTACTTGGCGGGGGGGCCGGTACGCAGTATTTT. The V and J genes are TRBV12-5 and TRBJ2-3; 9 bases align to TRBD2. V was clipped by 0 bases and J by 8 bases; unmatched bases: 9. This CDR3 spans 16 amino acids. The germline gives CDR1 LGHNT, CDR2 FRNRAP.

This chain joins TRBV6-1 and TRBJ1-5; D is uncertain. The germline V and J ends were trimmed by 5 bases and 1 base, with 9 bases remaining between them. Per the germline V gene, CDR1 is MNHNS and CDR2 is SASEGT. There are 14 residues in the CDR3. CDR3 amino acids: CASSSTESNQPQHF. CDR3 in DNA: TGTGCCAGCAGTTCGACGGAGAGCAATCAGCCCCAGCATTTT.

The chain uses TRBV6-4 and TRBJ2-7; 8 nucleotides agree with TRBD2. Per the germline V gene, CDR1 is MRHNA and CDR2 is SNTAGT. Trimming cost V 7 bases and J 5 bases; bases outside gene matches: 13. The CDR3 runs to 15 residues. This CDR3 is CASNEKRGLRHEQYF. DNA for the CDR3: TGTGCCAGCAACGAAAAGCGGGGGCTAAGACACGAGCAGTACTTC.

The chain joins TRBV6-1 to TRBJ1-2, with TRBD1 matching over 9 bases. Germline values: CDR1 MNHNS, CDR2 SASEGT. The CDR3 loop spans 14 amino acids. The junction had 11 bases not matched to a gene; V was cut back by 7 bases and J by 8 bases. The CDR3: CASTSTGGSRGYTF. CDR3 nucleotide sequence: TGTGCCAGCACATCGACAGGGGGTTCAAGGGGCTACACCTTC.

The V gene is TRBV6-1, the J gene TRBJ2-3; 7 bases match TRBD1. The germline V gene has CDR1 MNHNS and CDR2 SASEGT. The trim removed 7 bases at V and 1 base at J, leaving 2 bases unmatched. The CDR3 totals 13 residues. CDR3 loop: CASNGQGTDTQYF. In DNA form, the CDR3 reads TGTGCCAGCAACGGACAGGGCACAGATACGCAGTATTTT.

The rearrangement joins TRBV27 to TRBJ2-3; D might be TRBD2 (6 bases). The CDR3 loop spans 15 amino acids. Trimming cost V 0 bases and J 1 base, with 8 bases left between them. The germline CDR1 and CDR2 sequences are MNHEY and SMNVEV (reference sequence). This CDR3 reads CASSLSWGGTDTQYF. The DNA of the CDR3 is TGTGCCAGCAGTTTATCGTGGGGGGGCACAGATACGCAGTATTTT.

The CDR3 nucleotides are TGTGCCAGCACCAGCCCAAGACTAGCGGGGGGGAGAACCGGGGAGCTGTTTTTT. Protein product: CASTSPRLAGGRTGELFF. The chain employs TRBV2 and TRBJ2-2; 14 bases map to TRBD2. After removal of 7 bases from V and 5 bases from J, the junction contained 12 bases not matched to a gene. Germline values: CDR1 SNHLY, CDR2 FYNNEI. The length of the CDR3 is 18 residues.

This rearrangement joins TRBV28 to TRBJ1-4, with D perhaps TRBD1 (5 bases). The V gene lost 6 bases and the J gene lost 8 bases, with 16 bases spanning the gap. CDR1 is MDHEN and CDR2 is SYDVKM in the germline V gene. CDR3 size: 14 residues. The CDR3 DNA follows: TGTGCCAGCAGGGGACTTCTAGGCCGAGAAAAACTGTTTTTT. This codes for CASRGLLGREKLFF.

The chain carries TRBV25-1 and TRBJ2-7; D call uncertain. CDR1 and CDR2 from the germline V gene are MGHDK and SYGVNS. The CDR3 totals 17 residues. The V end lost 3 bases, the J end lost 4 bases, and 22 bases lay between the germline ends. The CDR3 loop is CASSDICYTHIEYEQYF. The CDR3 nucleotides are TGTGCCAGCAGTGACATATGTTACACCCACATTGAATACGAGCAGTACTTC.

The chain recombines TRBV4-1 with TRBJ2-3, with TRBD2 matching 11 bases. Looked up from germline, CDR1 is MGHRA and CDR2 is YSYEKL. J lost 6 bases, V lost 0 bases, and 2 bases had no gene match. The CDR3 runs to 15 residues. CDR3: CASSQETSGGDTQYF. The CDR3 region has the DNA TGCGCCAGCAGCCAAGAAACTAGCGGGGGCGATACGCAGTATTTT.

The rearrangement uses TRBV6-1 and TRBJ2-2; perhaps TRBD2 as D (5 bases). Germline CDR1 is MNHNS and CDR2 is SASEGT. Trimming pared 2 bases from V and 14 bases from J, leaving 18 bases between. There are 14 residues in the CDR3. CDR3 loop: CASSELGLAAYLFF. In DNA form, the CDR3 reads TGTGCCAGCAGTGAATTAGGGCTAGCAGCCTACCTGTTTTTT.

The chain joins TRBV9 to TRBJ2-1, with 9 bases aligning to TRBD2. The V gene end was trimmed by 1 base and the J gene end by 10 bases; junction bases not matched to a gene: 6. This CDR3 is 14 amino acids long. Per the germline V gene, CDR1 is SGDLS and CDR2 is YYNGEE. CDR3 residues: CASSVLPSGEEQFF. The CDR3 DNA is TGTGCCAGCAGCGTACTGCCTAGCGGGGAAGAGCAGTTCTTC.